This entry features one T cell receptor beta chain sequence. The record originates from a study of siplizumab effects on memory and regulatory T cells. Each sample yielded about 10^5 assayed TCR templates. TCRdb's table, derived via immunoSEQ multiplex PCR, lists solely in-frame clones and lacks some. The table shows 85,000 to 130,000 clones, with 91% occurring only once. This CDR3 spans 15 amino acids. V lost 5 bases, J lost 2 bases, and 15 bases lay in between. From germline, CDR1 is SEHNR and CDR2 FQNEAQ (reference sequence). The gene calls are TRBV7-9 and TRBJ1-2, with D possibly being TRBD1 (6 bases). The sample consisted of CD4+ T cells sorted from blood. This receptor was obtained from a human donor in good health. Some clones in this sample may be carry-over from other donors' samples. CDR3 bases: TGTGCCAGCAGCGTCTCGGGAGGGGGGAACTATGGCTACACCTTC. Its translation is CASSVSGGGNYGYTF.